Below, one T cell receptor beta chain is given with its context. The target antigen is unknown. Healthy bone marrow donors supplied every sample. The data stem from a study of cytomegalovirus exposure and HLA in healthy donors. Broader study findings: The records held CMV serostatus as the only immune exposure information.

Germline lookup yields CDR1 SSHAT and CDR2 FNYEAQ (reference sequence). The CDR3 spans 13 residues. PCR amplification relied on 60 Vbeta primers (plus 13 Jbeta primers). Clones were sequenced by immunoSEQ multiplex PCR, and TCRdb holds only the in-frame ones, with some missing. The sample shows 150,000 to 200,000 clones, roughly 82% of them seen only once. The clonotype comes from a man between 35 and 55 years old in good health and CMV-seronegative. Material for sequencing was PBMCs. The genes are TRBV7-7 and TRBJ2-3; tentative D call: TRBD1 (5 bases). The CDR3, as DNA: TGTGCTTCCAGGGCCCCCGACACGGATACGCAGTATTTT. Translated: CASRAPDTDTQYF.